The next 13 T cell receptor beta chains were all read from a single sample in a study of cytomegalovirus exposure and HLA in healthy donors. The PCR contained 60 Vbeta and 13 Jbeta primers. TCRdb's copy holds only in-frame clones and misses some; the assay was immunoSEQ multiplex PCR. The sample lists under 200,000 clones, 75% to 85% occurring once. Sequenced material: PBMCs. The receptors come from a male donor in good health and CMV-seropositive.

The chain carries TRBV30 and TRBJ2-5, with a weak D call TRBD2 (6 bases). V was trimmed by 2 bases and J by 1 base, leaving 14 bases between them. CDR1 is GTSNPN, CDR2 SVGIG, per germline (reference sequence). The CDR3 has 15 amino acids. The CDR3 region is CAWSWNSGFQETQYF. Here the CDR3 DNA reads TGTGCCTGGAGTTGGAATAGCGGTTTCCAAGAGACCCAGTACTTC.

J is TRBJ1-2 and V is TRBV4-3; D perhaps matches TRBD1 (6 bases). CDR1 is LGHNA, CDR2 YSLEER, per germline. V was shortened by 2 bases and J by 7 bases, with 11 bases between the two germline ends. This CDR3 region has 13 residues. The CDR3 spells CASSQLGQFGYTF. CDR3 bases: TGCGCCAGCAGCCAACTAGGACAGTTTGGCTACACCTTC.

J is TRBJ2-3 and V is TRBV11-3, with 9 bases matching TRBD1. With V trimmed by 5 bases and J by 2 bases, 8 bases remained unmatched. The CDR3 runs 16 residues. Per germline, CDR1 SGHNT and CDR2 YENEEA. DNA for the CDR3: TGTGCCAGCAGCACTCCGGGACAGGGCGTCACAGATACGCAGTATTTT. Translated, it gives CASSTPGQGVTDTQYF.

The chain is built from TRBV7-6 and TRBJ1-2; the match to TRBD1 covers 7 bases. The CDR3 extends over 15 amino acids. V trimming: 3 bases; J trimming: 4 bases; junction bases outside the gene matches: 8. Looked up from germline, CDR1 is SGHVS and CDR2 is FNYEAQ. The CDR3 coding sequence is TGTGCCAGCAGCTTGACAGGGACCTCTGTCTATGGCTACACCTTC. Translating it yields CASSLTGTSVYGYTF.

Comments on this clone: One end of the junction is discordant with germline, which a read error may explain. Other DNA sequences from this sample encode an identical CDR3 as well. The gene calls are TRBV2 and TRBJ1-5; 10 positions agree with TRBD1. From germline, CDR1 is SNHLY and CDR2 FYNNEI. The CDR3 covers 15 residues. The CDR3 region is CASSQRTGGDQPQHF. CDR3 coding DNA: TGCGCCAGCAGTCAGAGGACAGGGGGGGATCAGCCCCAGCATTTT.

The table lists this clone with a few counts. The gene calls are TRBV5-4 and TRBJ2-5; TRBD2 matches 9 bases. The CDR3 sequence is 14 residues long. V shed 4 bases and J 2 bases; nucleotides not matched to a gene: 3. Germline values: CDR1 SGHNT, CDR2 YYREEE (reference sequence). The CDR3 DNA is TGTGCCAGCAGCCAGGGACTAGCTCAAGAGACCCAGTACTTC. Translating gives CASSQGLAQETQYF.

The chain has TRBV5-1 and TRBJ1-1; D is uncertain. The CDR3 is 14 residues long. V was clipped by 0 bases and J by 7 bases, with 13 bases between them. CDR1 SGHRS and CDR2 YFSETQ come from the germline V gene. CDR3 amino acids: CASSLGAGLGEAFF. CDR3 bases: TGCGCCAGCAGCTTGGGGGCCGGACTAGGTGAAGCTTTCTTT.

The V and J genes are TRBV2 and TRBJ1-1; D perhaps matches TRBD1 (6 bases). The germline V gene has CDR1 SNHLY and CDR2 FYNNEI. The CDR3 length is 12 residues. With 7 bases removed from V and 13 bases from J, the gap between germline ends came to 19 bases. CDR3 in amino acids: CASTVRGGIHFF. CDR3 nucleotides: TGTGCCAGCACTGTAAGGGGGGGAATCCATTTCTTT.

The V and J genes are TRBV21-1 and TRBJ1-6; the D segment call TRBD1 is taken from the table without a DNA check. TRBV21-1 is given as a pseudogene. The CDR3 loop spans 15 amino acids. CDR3 coding DNA: TGTGCCAGCAGCGTACGGACAGGGCTAAGTTCACCCCTCCACTTT. Protein sequence: CASSVRTGLSSPLHF.

The chain links TRBV9 to TRBJ2-3; possibly TRBD1 for D (5 bases). The ends were cut back, 4 bases at V and 4 bases at J, with 16 bases in the middle. Germline values: CDR1 SGDLS, CDR2 YYNGEE. The CDR3 spans 15 residues. DNA for the CDR3: TGTGCCAGCAGCCTCCAAGGGGTTACGGCAGATACGCAGTATTTT. It encodes CASSLQGVTADTQYF.

The CDR3 loop reads CASSFGQTNTEAFF. The CDR3 coding sequence is TGTGCCAGCAGTTTCGGACAGACGAACACTGAAGCTTTCTTT. This rearrangement joins TRBV6-1 to TRBJ1-1, with TRBD1 as a possible D gene (6 bases). Between the trimmed V and J ends, which lost 5 bases and 1 base, there was a span of 11 bases. This CDR3 spans 14 amino acids. Germline CDR1 is MNHNS and CDR2 is SASEGT.

J is TRBJ2-1 and V is TRBV9, with D perhaps TRBD2 (5 bases). Germline V gives CDR1 SGDLS, CDR2 YYNGEE. Trimming removed 3 bases from V and 1 base from J, with 11 bases in between. CDR3 size: 15 residues. Written as DNA, the CDR3 is TGTGCCAGCAGCGGCTCCAGCGGATCCTACAATGAGCAGTTCTTC. Translation gives CASSGSSGSYNEQFF.

The chain is built from TRBV6-5 and TRBJ2-7, with 7 bases fitting TRBD2. Trimming cost V 2 bases and J 2 bases; bases outside gene matches: 6. Germline V gene lookup returns CDR1 MNHEY and CDR2 SVGAGI. The CDR3 has 15 amino acids. Here the CDR3 DNA reads TGTGCCAGCAGTTACGCCACGGGGGGTACCTACGAGCAGTACTTC. Protein product: CASSYATGGTYEQYF.